Listed here are 12 T cell receptor beta chains from one sample, sequenced in a study of Ad26.COV2.S vaccination and SARS-CoV-2 variants. TCRdb keeps only in-frame clones here, not all; method: immunoSEQ multiplex PCR. The table lists 450,000 to 550,000 clones, 70% to 90% of them singletons. Treatment in this sample: roughly 20 received Ad26.COV2.S at low or high dose, single or two shots; roughly five received placebo; per-sample allocation not given. Sampling was done on day 63 after the first vaccine or placebo injection. Sequencing used peripheral blood, obtained in a trial of Ad26.COV2.S vaccine versus placebo. These receptors all come from a person between 18 and 60 years old who received the Ad26.COV2.S COVID-19 vaccine or a placebo.

CDR3 amino acids: CASSQDWGTGGGYTF. Here the CDR3 DNA reads TGTGCCAGCAGCCAAGATTGGGGAACCGGGGGAGGCTACACCTTC. The chain links TRBV3-1 (or the pseudogene TRBV3-2) to TRBJ1-2; D is perhaps TRBD1 (5 bases). The germline gives CDR1 LGHDT, CDR2 YNNKEL (reference sequence). There are 15 residues in the CDR3. V was cut by 0 bases and J by 8 bases, with 16 bases left in between.

This clone occurred a few times. The chain uses TRBV2 and TRBJ1-1; 11 nucleotides align to TRBD1. The V gene end was trimmed by 7 bases and the J gene end by 5 bases; junction bases not matched to a gene: 6. The CDR3 length is 14 residues. CDR1 is SNHLY, CDR2 FYNNEI, per germline. The CDR3 loop is CASTRTGGLTEAFF. Written as DNA, the CDR3 is TGTGCCAGCACCCGGACAGGGGGCTTAACTGAAGCTTTCTTT.

The chain joins TRBV7-3 to TRBJ2-7; D ambiguous. Germline CDR1 reads SGHTA; CDR2 reads FQGTGA. V lost 2 bases to trimming and J lost 3 bases, with 14 bases between them. This CDR3 has 15 amino acids. The DNA of the CDR3 is TGTGCCAGCAGCTTATCGGGTGGGGTGGGCTACGAGCAGTACTTC. Its protein is CASSLSGGVGYEQYF.

The sample holds a few counts of this clone. The gene calls are TRBV9 and TRBJ2-7; 9 nucleotides agree with TRBD2. The CDR3 is 15 amino acids. The V gene's germline CDR1 is SGDLS and CDR2 YYNGEE. Losses at the gene ends were 2 bases for V and 7 bases for J; bases not matched to a gene: 10. CDR3 bases: TGTGCCAGCAGCGTTAGCGGGAGCCAGGTGAGGGAGCAGTACTTC. It yields the protein CASSVSGSQVREQYF.

V gene TRBV7-9 combines with J gene TRBJ2-7; perhaps D is TRBD1 or TRBD2 (5 bases each). Trimming removed 2 bases at V and 12 bases at J, with 17 bases between. The germline V gene encodes CDR1 SEHNR and CDR2 FQNEAQ (reference sequence). The CDR3 spans 13 residues. CDR3 DNA sequence: TGTGCCAGCAGCTTACCGGGGCCCGTTTTGCGGTACTTC. Translated: CASSLPGPVLRYF.

The J gene is TRBJ2-2, the V gene TRBV7-6, with no clear D. Trimming left V 1 base short and J 7 bases short, with 13 bases between. Germline loops: CDR1 SGHVS, CDR2 FNYEAQ. This CDR3 region has 15 residues. Written as DNA, the CDR3 is TGTGCCAGCAGCTTAGGGTCCCAGGTTATCGGGGAGCTGTTTTTT. This encodes CASSLGSQVIGELFF.

CDR3 in DNA: TGTGCCACCAGCAGGGGGACAGGGGCCACAGATACGCAGTATTTT. Protein: CATSRGTGATDTQYF. This chain uses TRBV15 with TRBJ2-3; 10 nucleotides align to TRBD1. The V segment lost 3 bases and the J segment 2 bases; nucleotides outside the gene matches: 2. The CDR3 is made up of 15 amino acids. CDR1 LNHNV and CDR2 YYDKDF come from the germline V gene (reference sequence).

The J gene is TRBJ1-4, the V gene TRBV5-1, with 8 nucleotides matching TRBD1. This CDR3 has 16 residues. In germline, CDR1 is SGHRS, CDR2 YFSETQ. V trimming: 4 bases; J trimming: 4 bases; junction bases outside the gene matches: 9. CDR3 residues: CASSTRGQGLNEKLFF. CDR3 in DNA: TGCGCCAGCAGCACGCGTGGACAGGGCCTTAATGAAAAACTGTTTTTT.

V gene TRBV11-2 combines with J gene TRBJ2-7; 13 bases match TRBD2. CDR1 SGHAT and CDR2 FQNNGV come from the germline V gene. Trimming took 4 bases from V and 4 from J; bases not matched to a gene: 7. The CDR3 is 16 amino acids. The CDR3 reads CASSSTSGRSVYEQYF. The CDR3 nucleotides are TGTGCCAGCAGCTCGACTAGCGGGAGGTCTGTTTACGAGCAGTACTTC.

The chain recombines TRBV7-2 with TRBJ1-6; D not resolved. V lost 2 bases and J lost 7, with 12 bases in between. The CDR3 contains 15 residues. In germline, CDR1 is SGHTA, CDR2 FQGNSA. This chain's CDR3 is CASSLSDGLNSPLHF. CDR3 sequence (DNA): TGTGCCAGCAGCTTAAGCGACGGCTTAAATTCACCCCTCCACTTT.

The chain employs TRBV19 and TRBJ2-1; 8 bases align to TRBD1. The germline V gene encodes CDR1 LNHDA and CDR2 SQIVND (reference sequence). The J segment lost 4 bases and the V segment lost 4 bases, leaving 6 bases of the junction unmatched. CDR3 length equals 15 residues. The CDR3 DNA follows: TGTGCCAGTAGTAAAGACAGGGGACGGTACAATGAGCAGTTCTTC. It specifies CASSKDRGRYNEQFF.

The J gene is TRBJ2-2, the V gene TRBV2; D unclear. The V end was cut by 2 bases, the J end by 0 bases, with 10 bases between. This CDR3 is 16 amino acids long. CDR1 is SNHLY, CDR2 FYNNEI, per germline. As DNA, the CDR3 is TGTGCCAGCAGTGAATTACGGCCGTCGAACACCGGGGAGCTGTTTTTT. Encoded protein: CASSELRPSNTGELFF.